The TCR beta chain under discussion was sequenced for a study of blood T cell repertoires in COVID-19. Study-wide context: Both acute and convalescent COVID-19 samples were obtained from the United States, Italy and Spain.

Trimming stripped 4 bases from V and 8 bases from J, with 12 bases between. The germline gives CDR1 SGHRS, CDR2 YFSETQ. The CDR3 runs to 13 residues. The data were produced by immunoSEQ multiplex PCR, yet TCRdb's version contains in-frame clones alone and is incomplete. The sample yields some 170,000 clones, roughly 88% seen once. Participant ages covered roughly 18 to 89 years across 20 to 25 US areas. Symptom resolution, clearance, or two negative PCRs marked the recovered donors of Cohort 3. The chain couples TRBV5-1 to TRBJ1-4; D is possibly TRBD1 (5 bases). Sequencing was performed on PBMCs or T cells enriched from blood (not recorded which). This clonotype was obtained from a man aged 45-65 years who had recovered from COVID-19. CDR3 nucleotides: TGCGCCAGCAGCCCCTCGGGGGAGGAAAAACTGTTTTTT. Translating it yields CASSPSGEEKLFF.